The sequence of this TCR beta chain was determined in a study of blood T cell repertoires in COVID-19. Sequenced by immunoSEQ multiplex PCR; TCRdb stores in-frame clones only, minus some. Here the sample spans roughly 14,000 clones, 55% to 85% being singletons. With V trimmed by 0 bases and J by 7 bases, 7 bases remained unmatched. CDR3 length equals 16 residues. CDR1 is MNHNY, CDR2 SVGAGI, per germline (reference sequence). This clone was detected only a few times. The sequence was collected from a man in his 70s with acute or convalescent COVID-19. The chain combines TRBV6-6 with TRBJ2-2, with 8 positions matching TRBD1. The sequenced sample consisted of peripheral blood. The CDR3 is CASSYSRTGWIGELFF. The CDR3 DNA reads TGTGCCAGCAGTTACTCCCGGACAGGGTGGATCGGGGAGCTGTTTTTT.